This T cell receptor (beta chain) was recovered during a study of control samples from healthy donors and cancer patients. With 8 bases clipped from V and 1 base from J, the junction kept 9 bases outside the gene matches. This CDR3 comprises 16 residues. Germline CDR1 and CDR2: MGHDK and SYGVNS. Clones were read by immunoSEQ multiplex PCR, and TCRdb kept only the in-frame ones, dropping some. The sample carries 400,000 to 500,000 clones, roughly 90% recorded once. The TCR comes from a man between 35 and 55 years old with head and neck cancer. The specimen was PBMCs. This chain uses TRBV25-1 with TRBJ2-2, with TRBD1 matching 8 bases. The CDR3 DNA reads TGTGCCAGCGCCCCCGGACAGGGTTGGAACACCGGGGAGCTGTTTTTT. Encoded protein: CASAPGQGWNTGELFF.